This T cell receptor beta chain was observed in a study of T cell changes during pregnancy in multiple sclerosis. Produced via immunoSEQ multiplex PCR; TCRdb's table is partial and in-frame only. The sample includes tens of thousands of clones, 90% to 95% of them seen just once. Trimming at V came to 2 bases and at J to 2 bases, leaving 5 bases not matched to a gene. The germline gives CDR1 MDHEN, CDR2 SYDVKM. The CDR3 is made up of 15 amino acids. The specimen was CD8+ T cells from peripheral blood mononuclear cells, collected before pregnancy. V usage is TRBV28 and J usage is TRBJ2-7; 8 bases map to TRBD2. This sequence was found in a female donor with multiple sclerosis, enrolled in a pregnancy study. CDR3 DNA sequence: TGTGCCAGCAGTTTACTGATTAGCGGGACCTACGAGCAGTACTTC. Amino acids: CASSLLISGTYEQYF.